This is a list of T cell receptor beta chains from one sample in a study of cytomegalovirus exposure and HLA in healthy donors. The method was immunoSEQ multiplex PCR; TCRdb's version includes in-frame clones alone and lacks a portion of them. The sample holds 110,000 or so clones, 9.5% to 15% seen once. The sequenced sample was PBMCs. These receptors were taken from a man aged 35 to 55 in good health and CMV-seropositive. Both conserved end residues are trimmed from each CDR3. Fields, in order: V gene, D gene, J gene, CDR3 protein. A D gene is named only where the DNA matches it firmly.

>TRBV19|.|TRBJ1-1
ASSPRGEDTEAF
>TRBV19|.|TRBJ2-1
ASSIVPVGSYNEQF
>TRBV6-5|TRBD2|TRBJ2-1
ASSRTSDNEQF
>TRBV27|.|TRBJ2-3
ASSASGATSTDTQY
>TRBV7-8|.|TRBJ1-1
ASSTGPGLNTEAF
>TRBV6-1|TRBD2|TRBJ2-1
ASSESSGPYNEQF
>TRBV4-2|.|TRBJ1-2
ASSPRDLRGYT
>TRBV6-6|TRBD2|TRBJ2-7
ASSPPGLAGGYEQY
>TRBV5-6|.|TRBJ2-5
ASSEGDGETQY
>TRBV27|.|TRBJ1-5
ASSLRTEDQPQH
>TRBV28|TRBD1|TRBJ1-1
ASSPTGITTEAF
>TRBV27|TRBD2|TRBJ2-7
ASSSLLYAGTSGTSSYEQY
>TRBV7-2|.|TRBJ2-1
ASTIETGSSSYNEQF
>TRBV28|.|TRBJ1-5
ASTTRLNQPQH
>TRBV28|.|TRBJ2-7
ASSLNSFRVLYEQY
>TRBV28|.|TRBJ1-5
ASKSLRDTNNQPQH
>TRBV7-2|TRBD2|TRBJ2-7
ASSGLDYEQY
>TRBV5-5|TRBD1|TRBJ2-7
ASSLIQGAYEQY
>TRBV10-3|TRBD1|TRBJ1-3
ASSGQGAGNTIY
>TRBV12-1|.|TRBJ2-2
ASSWQTSGKTNTGELF
>TRBV5-4|.|TRBJ2-7
ASTQRGSSYEQY
>TRBV10-2|.|TRBJ2-1
ASSDRGTGSYNEQF
>TRBV4-1|TRBD2|TRBJ2-3
ASSPRTSGDTDTQY
>TRBV28|TRBD2|.
ASSLLAGGDKHEQY
>TRBV5-6|TRBD2|TRBJ2-3
ASSLRLAGVTDTQY
>TRBV5-4|TRBD1|TRBJ2-3
ASSPRDRHLTDTQY
>TRBV6-1|.|TRBJ2-7
ASSRREVGEQY
>TRBV11-2|.|TRBJ1-3
ASSRGLQNTIY
>TRBV4-1|.|TRBJ1-5
ASSRAGSNQPQH
>TRBV25-1|.|TRBJ1-1
ASSDQGWTEAF
>TRBV19|TRBD1|TRBJ1-5
ASSRGTGVGNQPQH
>TRBV27|.|TRBJ2-1
ASSLQGNEQF
>TRBV5-5|TRBD1|TRBJ2-7
ASSARDRGKIEQY
>TRBV7-6|.|TRBJ2-7
ASSPGMGIYEQY
>TRBV29-1|TRBD1|TRBJ2-3
SAGTGGTHFSTDTQY